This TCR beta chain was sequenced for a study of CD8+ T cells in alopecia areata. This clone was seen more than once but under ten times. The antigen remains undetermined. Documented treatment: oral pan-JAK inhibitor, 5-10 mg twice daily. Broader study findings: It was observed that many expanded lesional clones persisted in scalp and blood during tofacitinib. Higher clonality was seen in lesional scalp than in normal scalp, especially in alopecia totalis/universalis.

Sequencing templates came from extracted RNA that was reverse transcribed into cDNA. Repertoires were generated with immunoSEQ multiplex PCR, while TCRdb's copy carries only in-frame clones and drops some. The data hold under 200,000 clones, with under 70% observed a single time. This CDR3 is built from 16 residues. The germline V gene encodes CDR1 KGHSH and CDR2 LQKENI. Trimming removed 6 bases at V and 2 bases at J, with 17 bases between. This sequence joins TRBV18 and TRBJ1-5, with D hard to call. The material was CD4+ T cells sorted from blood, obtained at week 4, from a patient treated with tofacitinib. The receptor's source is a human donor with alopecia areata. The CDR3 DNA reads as TGTGCCAGCTCCGGCACAGCTAACCATGGCAATCAGCCCCAGCATTTT. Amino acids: CASSGTANHGNQPQHF.